This TCR beta chain was captured in a study of cytomegalovirus exposure and HLA in healthy donors. The V segment lost 0 bases and the J segment 5 bases; nucleotides outside the gene matches: 5. The CDR3 covers 15 residues. Germline CDR1 reads SGHRS; CDR2 reads YFSETQ. The PCR ran on 60 Vbeta and 13 Jbeta primers. Sequenced by immunoSEQ multiplex PCR; TCRdb stores in-frame clones only, minus some. The table lists around 90,000 clones, about 79% of them singletons. The sample comprised PBMCs. This clonotype originated in a male donor in good health and CMV-seropositive. The rearrangement links TRBV5-1 to TRBJ2-7; 10 bases fit TRBD1. The CDR3 loop reads CASSLAPGQGNEQYF. In nucleotides, the CDR3 is TGCGCCAGCAGCTTGGCCCCGGGACAGGGGAACGAGCAGTACTTC.